Listed below are T cell receptor beta chains from one sample, sequenced in a study of cytotoxic CD8 clonotypes in ibrutinib-treated CLL. Profiled with immunoSEQ multiplex PCR; TCRdb holds only in-frame clones, not every one. The table lists just over 200,000 clones, over 65% of them singletons, with about 6.4% in the top ten. The specimen was PBMCs, collected after 12 months of ibrutinib treatment. Every receptor here comes from a human donor with chronic lymphocytic leukemia. Both conserved end residues are part of each CDR3. A D gene is named only where the DNA matches it firmly. Only part of the rows carry a size: once, few, many, or a class if the clone is expanded.

CDR3 DNA: TGTGCCAGCAGTTTGGACGGTCTGTACGAGCAGTACTTC
CDR3 protein: CASSLDGLYEQYF
V gene: TRBV27
J gene: TRBJ2-7
clone size: once
D gene: NA

CDR3 DNA: TGTGCCAGCAGTGAAATCAGAAGCTATGGCTACACCTTC
CDR3 protein: CASSEIRSYGYTF
V gene: TRBV25-1
J gene: TRBJ1-2
clone size: NA
D gene: NA

CDR3 DNA: TGCGCCAGCAGCTTGGCCTCCGCTACCACAGATACGCAGTATTTT
CDR3 protein: CASSLASATTDTQYF
V gene: TRBV5-1
J gene: TRBJ2-3
clone size: few
D gene: NA

CDR3 DNA: TGTGCCAGCAGACGACGAGAAAATGAGCAGTTCTTC
CDR3 protein: CASRRRENEQFF
V gene: TRBV7-9
J gene: TRBJ2-1
clone size: NA
D gene: NA

CDR3 DNA: TGCAGCGTTGCTGAGGGACAGGGCCTTCAGCAGTACTTC
CDR3 protein: CSVAEGQGLQQYF
V gene: TRBV29-1
J gene: TRBJ2-7
clone size: NA
D gene: TRBD1

CDR3 DNA: TGTGCCAGCAGCCAGCCCGGGACTAGCAGCGATACGCAGTATTTT
CDR3 protein: CASSQPGTSSDTQYF
V gene: TRBV4-2
J gene: TRBJ2-3
clone size: medium-sized
D gene: TRBD2

CDR3 DNA: TGTGCCAGCAGACGGGACAGGGGATTTGATCAGCCCCAGCATTTT
CDR3 protein: CASRRDRGFDQPQHF
V gene: TRBV6-1
J gene: TRBJ1-5
clone size: once
D gene: TRBD1

CDR3 DNA: TGTGCCACCTGTGTTGGGCCACACTATGGCTACACCTTC
CDR3 protein: CATCVGPHYGYTF
V gene: TRBV28
J gene: TRBJ1-2
clone size: few
D gene: NA

CDR3 DNA: TGTGCCAGCAGCCTAAAAACGTATGGCTACACCTTC
CDR3 protein: CASSLKTYGYTF
V gene: TRBV28
J gene: TRBJ1-2
clone size: NA
D gene: NA

CDR3 DNA: TGCGCCAGCAGCTCGGACAGGGTTGCCTATGGCTACACCTTC
CDR3 protein: CASSSDRVAYGYTF
V gene: TRBV5-1
J gene: TRBJ1-2
clone size: once
D gene: TRBD1

CDR3 DNA: TGTGCCAGCAGCGTAGCAGTCCTAGCGCAAGAGACCCAGTACTTC
CDR3 protein: CASSVAVLAQETQYF
V gene: TRBV9
J gene: TRBJ2-5
clone size: NA
D gene: NA

CDR3 DNA: TGCGCCAGCCAAAAGGGCGGGACGAGCTCCTACGAGCAGTACTTC
CDR3 protein: CASQKGGTSSYEQYF
V gene: TRBV5-1
J gene: TRBJ2-7
clone size: NA
D gene: NA

CDR3 DNA: TGCGCCACTCGGCCAGGGGTCTCAGATGGCTACACCTTC
CDR3 protein: CATRPGVSDGYTF
V gene: TRBV5-1
J gene: TRBJ1-2
clone size: NA
D gene: NA

CDR3 DNA: TGTGCCTGGATTTCTGGGCAGCTCCAAGAGACCCAGTACTTC
CDR3 protein: CAWISGQLQETQYF
V gene: TRBV30
J gene: TRBJ2-5
clone size: NA
D gene: NA

CDR3 DNA: TGTGCCAGTAGTATCTCTAGCGGGACATTCGACGAGCAGTACTTC
CDR3 protein: CASSISSGTFDEQYF
V gene: TRBV19
J gene: TRBJ2-7
clone size: NA
D gene: TRBD2

CDR3 DNA: TGTGCCAGCAGCGGGACACAATACACCGGGGAGCTGTTTTTT
CDR3 protein: CASSGTQYTGELFF
V gene: TRBV7-6
J gene: TRBJ2-2
clone size: many
D gene: NA

CDR3 DNA: TGTGCCAGCTCTGCCGGACAGGGGGCGATCACCGGGGAGCTGTTTTTT
CDR3 protein: CASSAGQGAITGELFF
V gene: TRBV18
J gene: TRBJ2-2
clone size: NA
D gene: TRBD1

CDR3 DNA: TGTGCCAGCAGCTTACGATCCGACCACGAGCAGTACTTC
CDR3 protein: CASSLRSDHEQYF
V gene: TRBV7-9
J gene: TRBJ2-7
clone size: NA
D gene: NA

CDR3 DNA: TGTGCCAGCAGGGGACAGGGGAGGGCAACTAATGAAAAACTGTTTTTT
CDR3 protein: CASRGQGRATNEKLFF
V gene: TRBV2
J gene: TRBJ1-4
clone size: NA
D gene: TRBD1

CDR3 DNA: TGTGCCAGCAGCCTGAGGACAGCTAACACTGAAGCTTTCTTT
CDR3 protein: CASSLRTANTEAFF
V gene: TRBV2
J gene: TRBJ1-1
clone size: once
D gene: NA

CDR3 DNA: TGTGCCAGCAGCCTTGGCGACGGCGGCGACAATGAGCAGTTCTTC
CDR3 protein: CASSLGDGGDNEQFF
V gene: TRBV4-2
J gene: TRBJ2-1
clone size: once
D gene: NA

CDR3 DNA: TGTGCCAGCGGGAGAGCGGACAGGGTTAGGGAAAAACTGTTTTTT
CDR3 protein: CASGRADRVREKLFF
V gene: TRBV25-1
J gene: TRBJ1-4
clone size: once
D gene: TRBD1

CDR3 DNA: TGTGCCAGCAGCTTAAGGACCCAGGGAGATGGCTACACCTTC
CDR3 protein: CASSLRTQGDGYTF
V gene: TRBV7-2
J gene: TRBJ1-2
clone size: NA
D gene: NA